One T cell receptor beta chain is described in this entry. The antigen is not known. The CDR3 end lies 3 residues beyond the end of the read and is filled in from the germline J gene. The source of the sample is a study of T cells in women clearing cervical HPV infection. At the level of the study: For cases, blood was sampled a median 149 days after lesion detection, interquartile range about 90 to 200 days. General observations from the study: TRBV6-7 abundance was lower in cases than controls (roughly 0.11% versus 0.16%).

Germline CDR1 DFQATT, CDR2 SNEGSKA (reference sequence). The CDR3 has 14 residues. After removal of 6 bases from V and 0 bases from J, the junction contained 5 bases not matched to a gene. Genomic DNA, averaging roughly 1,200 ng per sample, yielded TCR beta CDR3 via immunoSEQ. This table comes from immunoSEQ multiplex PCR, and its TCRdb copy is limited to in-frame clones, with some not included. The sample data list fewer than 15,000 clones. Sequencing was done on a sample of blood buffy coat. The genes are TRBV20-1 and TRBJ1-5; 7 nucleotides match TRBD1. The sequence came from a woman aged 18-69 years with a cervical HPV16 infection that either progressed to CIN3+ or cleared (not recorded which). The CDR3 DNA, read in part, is TGCAGTGCAACGACAGGGAATAGCAATCAGCCC. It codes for CSATTGNSNQP. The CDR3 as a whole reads CSATTGNSNQPQHF.